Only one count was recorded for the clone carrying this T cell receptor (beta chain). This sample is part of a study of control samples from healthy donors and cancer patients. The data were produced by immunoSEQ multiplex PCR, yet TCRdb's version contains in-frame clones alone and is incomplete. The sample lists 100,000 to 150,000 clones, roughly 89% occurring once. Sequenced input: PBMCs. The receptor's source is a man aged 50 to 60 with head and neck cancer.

The DNA of the CDR3 is TGTGCCAGCAGTTTAGAACTAAAGATAAGACTAGCCAAAAACATTCAGTACTTC. Protein sequence: CASSLELKIRLAKNIQYF. The chain has TRBV28 and TRBJ2-4; D gene ambiguous. In germline, CDR1 is MDHEN, CDR2 SYDVKM. Trimming shortened V by 2 bases and J by 0 bases, and 17 bases separated the two germline ends. The CDR3 extends over 18 amino acids.